Shown below are 16 T cell receptor beta chains from a single sample sequenced in a study of blood T cell repertoires in COVID-19. The data were produced by immunoSEQ multiplex PCR, yet TCRdb's version contains in-frame clones alone and is incomplete. The table lists about 230,000 clones, 75% to 85% of them singletons. Material: peripheral blood. The receptors shown here come from a man in his forties who had recovered from COVID-19.

The chain joins TRBV10-3 to TRBJ2-3; 8 bases agree with TRBD1. V shed 0 bases and J 5 bases; nucleotides not matched to a gene: 13. Germline CDR1 is ENHRY and CDR2 is SYGVKD. This CDR3 is 18 amino acids long. The CDR3 sequence is CAISESSLTGGIRDTQYF. CDR3 coding DNA: TGTGCCATCAGTGAGTCGAGTTTAACAGGGGGGATTCGAGATACGCAGTATTTT.

The rearrangement links TRBV6-6 to TRBJ2-1; 8 positions match TRBD1. Unmatched junction bases numbered 8, after V lost 10 bases and J lost 3 bases. The germline V gene encodes CDR1 MNHNY and CDR2 SVGAGI (reference sequence). CDR3 size: 14 residues. The CDR3 nucleotides read TGTGCCACAGCCCAGGGGGCCTTCTACAATGAGCAGTTCTTC. Amino acid sequence: CATAQGAFYNEQFF.

This rearrangement joins TRBV6-6 to TRBJ2-1; 12 bases match TRBD2. V was clipped by 6 bases and J by 8 bases; unmatched bases: 8. CDR1 MNHNY and CDR2 SVGAGI come from the germline V gene (reference sequence). This CDR3 has 15 amino acids. CDR3 nucleotide sequence: TGTGCCAGCAGACTCCGACTAGCGGGGGTATATGAGCAGTTCTTC. It translates to CASRLRLAGVYEQFF.

The chain has TRBV19 and TRBJ2-1, with 11 bases lining up with TRBD1. The CDR3 runs 14 residues. Germline V gene lookup returns CDR1 LNHDA and CDR2 SQIVND (reference sequence). The trim removed 6 bases at V and 3 bases at J, leaving 1 base unmatched. The CDR3 DNA reads as TGTGCCAGTAGGGGGACAGGGGGCTACAATGAGCAGTTCTTC. Amino acids: CASRGTGGYNEQFF. Filled out from reference TRBV19 and TRBJ2-1, the complete variable domain reads DGGITQSPKYLFRKEGQNVTLSCEQNLNHDAMYWYRQDPGQGLRLIYYSQIVNDFQKGDIAEGYSVSREKKESFPLTVTSAQKNPTAFYLCASRGTGGYNEQFFGPGTRLTVL.

The chain links TRBV4-1 to TRBJ1-4; TRBD1 matches at 7 bases. From germline, CDR1 is MGHRA and CDR2 YSYEKL. Trimming removed 2 bases from V and 1 base from J; junction bases left unmatched: 10. The CDR3 is made up of 18 amino acids. CDR3 in DNA: TGCGCCAGCAGCCAACTAGGAAGGGGGCGCAGAACTAATGAAAAACTGTTTTTT. This sequence encodes CASSQLGRGRRTNEKLFF.

The chain recombines TRBV27 with TRBJ2-1; TRBD1 agrees at 10 bases. Trimming at V came to 5 bases and at J to 3 bases, leaving 10 bases not matched to a gene. The germline CDR1 and CDR2 sequences are MNHEY and SMNVEV (reference sequence). The CDR3 contains 17 residues. The CDR3 region has the DNA TGTGCCAGCAGTCCACGGCTCCGGGACAGGGGCTACAATGAGCAGTTCTTC. Its protein product is CASSPRLRDRGYNEQFF.

This clone is a singleton in its sample. The chain employs TRBV18 and TRBJ2-7; D call uncertain. Per germline, CDR1 KGHSH and CDR2 LQKENI. V lost 4 bases and J 6 bases, leaving 13 bases between the germline ends. The CDR3 is 13 residues long. CDR3 sequence: CASSLDTLLEQYF. The CDR3 coding sequence is TGTGCCAGCTCACTAGACACTTTACTCGAGCAGTACTTC.

Worth noting for this clone: The same CDR3 arises from other DNA sequences in this sample as well. CDR3 DNA: TGTGCCAGCAGCCCGCGGAACACTGAAGCTTTCTTT. It encodes CASSPRNTEAFF. The rearrangement uses TRBV7-2 and TRBJ1-1; D call uncertain. CDR1 and CDR2 (germline): SGHTA, FQGNSA. The CDR3 has 12 residues. Trimming stripped 5 bases from V and 1 base from J, with 5 bases between.

The rearrangement joins TRBV18 to TRBJ1-3, with 9 nucleotides matching TRBD1. V dropped 5 bases and J dropped 0; count of bases not matched to a gene: 5. This CDR3 spans 16 amino acids. From germline, CDR1 is KGHSH and CDR2 LQKENI. CDR3 sequence: CASSEQGADSGNTIYF. The CDR3 DNA reads as TGTGCCAGCTCAGAACAGGGGGCCGACTCTGGAAACACCATATATTTT.

This rearrangement joins TRBV30 to TRBJ2-7, with D hard to call. This CDR3 comprises 11 residues. Germline V gene lookup returns CDR1 GTSNPN and CDR2 SVGIG (reference sequence). Trimming took off 1 base at V and 5 bases at J, with 6 bases between the two ends. The CDR3 spells CAWSASHEQYF. The CDR3 nucleotides read TGTGCCTGGAGTGCTTCTCACGAGCAGTACTTC.

The CDR3 here is CASRPGTASVSNQPQHF. CDR3 bases: TGTGCCAGCAGACCCGGGACAGCTTCAGTGAGCAATCAGCCCCAGCATTTT. The chain recombines TRBV2 with TRBJ1-5; the match to TRBD1 covers 7 bases. V gave up 6 bases and J gave up 1 base; unmatched junction bases: 12. Germline CDR1 is SNHLY and CDR2 is FYNNEI. The CDR3 loop spans 17 amino acids.

The V call is TRBV7-8, the J call TRBJ2-1, with TRBD2 as a possible D gene (6 bases). V was cut by 5 bases and J by 7 bases, with 15 bases left in between. In germline, CDR1 is SGHVS, CDR2 FQNEAQ. This CDR3 is built from 14 residues. The CDR3 coding sequence is TGTGCCAGCAGCATCCGGGACTGGGCGAATGAGCAGTTCTTC. Translating gives CASSIRDWANEQFF.

The chain uses TRBV9 and TRBJ1-1; D is undetermined. The CDR3 is made up of 14 amino acids. Germline CDR1 is SGDLS and CDR2 is YYNGEE. V lost 4 bases and J 1 base, leaving 11 bases between the germline ends. The CDR3 nucleotides read TGTGCCAGCAGCCAGGTGGGTCAGAACACTGAAGCTTTCTTT. Its protein product is CASSQVGQNTEAFF.

This chain connects TRBV28 to TRBJ2-3; D perhaps matches TRBD1 (6 bases). The germline gives CDR1 MDHEN, CDR2 SYDVKM. This CDR3 comprises 14 residues. V gave up 6 bases and J gave up 3 bases, with 13 bases separating them. CDR3 nucleotide sequence: TGTGCCAGCAGACCACACAGGGTAACAGATACGCAGTATTTT. Translating gives CASRPHRVTDTQYF. The full variable domain, its missing parts supplied by reference TRBV28 and TRBJ2-3, is DVKVTQSSRYLVKRTGEKVFLECVQDMDHENMFWYRQDPGLGLRLIYFSYDVKMKEKGDIPEGYSVSREKKERFSLILESASTNQTSMYLCASRPHRVTDTQYFGPGTRLTVL.

The rearrangement joins TRBV4-3 to TRBJ1-1, with D maybe TRBD1 (6 bases). This CDR3 comprises 14 residues. CDR1 is LGHNA and CDR2 is YSLEER in the germline V gene. The ends were cut back, 3 bases at V and 4 bases at J, with 12 bases in the middle. CDR3 amino acids: CASSQGAWGTEAFF. The CDR3 DNA sequence: TGCGCCAGCAGCCAGGGGGCTTGGGGCACTGAAGCTTTCTTT.

The gene calls are TRBV5-1 and TRBJ2-1; a weak D match, TRBD2 (6 bases). V was pared by 0 bases and J by 6 bases, with 10 bases between. Germline lookup yields CDR1 SGHRS and CDR2 YFSETQ. This CDR3 has 14 residues. CDR3 residues: CASSLVGGGNEQFF. CDR3 DNA: TGCGCCAGCAGCTTGGTGGGGGGTGGCAATGAGCAGTTCTTC.